Listed here are 15 T cell receptor beta chains from one sample, sequenced in a study of regulatory T cells in long-lasting Graves disease. Time point indicated: newly diagnosed GD, antithyroid drugs for less than 3 months. Generation of the TCR library employed RNA extracted from PBMCs. The TCR beta library used iRepertoire HTBI primers with Arm-PCR amplification of CDR3. From the multiplex PCR reads, TCRdb called clonotypes with MiXCR, one entry per CDR3 protein. Among a few hundred thousand distinct CDR3 sequences listed, roughly 13% were seen once. These data were likewise used in another study, on T cells in Graves' hyperthyroidism and ophthalmopathy.

Sample: peripheral blood mononuclear cells (PBMCs), taken at new diagnosis, from a patient treated with antithyroid drugs. The source of these receptors is a man aged 25-40 years with Graves disease.

The chain recombines TRBV19 with TRBJ2-1; 8 bases match TRBD2. The CDR3 spans 15 residues. Germline trimming cut 3 bases from V and 6 bases from J; bases unmatched to any gene: 7. CDR1 is LNHDA, CDR2 SQIVND, per germline (reference sequence). This chain's CDR3 is CASSMGTSRLNEQFF. The CDR3 coding sequence is TGTGCCAGTAGTATGGGGACTAGTAGGCTCAATGAGCAGTTCTTC.

This clonotype showed up many times. At one end the junction does not follow the germline gene, possibly because of a read error. J is TRBJ2-3 and V is TRBV5-1, with 10 positions matching TRBD2. This CDR3 region has 14 residues. Germline loops: CDR1 SGHRS, CDR2 YFSETQ. In nucleotides, the CDR3 is TGTGCCAGCAGCCCTAGCGGGAGAACAGATACGCAGTATTTT. Protein: CASSPSGRTDTQYF.

This clonotype showed up many times. This chain links TRBV9 with TRBJ1-1, with D hard to call. The CDR3 sequence is 14 residues long. Germline V CDR1 and CDR2: SGDLS, YYNGEE. The V and J ends lost 0 bases and 2 bases respectively, with 8 bases between them. CDR3 sequence: CASSVGSRNTEAFF. CDR3 coding DNA: TGTGCCAGCAGCGTAGGGTCACGAAACACTGAAGCTTTCTTT.

With regard to this clonotype: One base away lies a much larger clone, so this may be a sequencing read error. The chain recombines TRBV27 with TRBJ2-7; D possibly matches TRBD1 or TRBD2 (6 bases each). With 6 bases removed from V and 3 bases from J, the gap between germline ends came to 21 bases. The CDR3 covers 16 residues. CDR1 is MNHEY, CDR2 SMNVEV, per germline (reference sequence). The CDR3 loop reads CASRPKGGLGSYEQYF. The CDR3 nucleotides read TGTGCCAGCAGACCGAAGGGGGGCCTGGGGAGCTACGAGCAGTACTTC.

The genes are TRBV6-1 and TRBJ2-7, with unresolved D. The CDR3 consists of 15 residues. V shed 5 bases and J shed 0 bases, with 14 bases lying between them. CDR1 is MNHNS, CDR2 SASEGT, per germline. The CDR3 sequence is CASSPLGRTSYEQYF. CDR3 coding DNA: TGTGCCAGCAGTCCCCTGGGCAGGACCTCCTACGAGCAGTACTTC.

This clonotype was detected many times. This chain links TRBV10-3 with TRBJ2-7, with 11 bases that match TRBD2. The CDR3 runs 14 residues. CDR1 and CDR2 (germline): ENHRY, SYGVKD. V lost 6 bases and J lost 2; bases outside the gene matches: 3. CDR3 sequence: CAIRPGLAAYEQYF. The CDR3 nucleotides are TGTGCCATCAGGCCGGGACTAGCGGCCTACGAGCAGTACTTC.

This clonotype came up many times. This chain joins TRBV30 and TRBJ1-2, with D unclear. The V end was cut by 0 bases, the J end by 5 bases, with 4 bases between. CDR3 length: 11 residues. The germline V gene has CDR1 GTSNPN and CDR2 SVGIG (reference sequence). The CDR3 sequence: CAWSVGYGYTF. CDR3 DNA sequence: TGTGCCTGGAGTGTAGGGTATGGCTACACCTTC.

This clonotype was detected a few times. The J gene is TRBJ2-7, the V gene TRBV20-1; TRBD2 agrees at 9 bases. CDR1 and CDR2 from the germline V gene are DFQATT and SNEGSKA (reference sequence). CDR3 size: 16 residues. V lost 1 base, J lost 3 bases, and 10 bases stayed unmatched. The CDR3 protein is CSARGLSAGGDYEQYF. The DNA for the CDR3 is TGCAGTGCTAGAGGTTTATCAGCGGGAGGTGACTACGAGCAGTACTTC.

This clonotype was detected only a few times. The V call is TRBV30, the J call TRBJ2-1; D possibly corresponds to TRBD2 (5 bases). Germline V gene sequence: CDR1 GTSNPN, CDR2 SVGIG (reference sequence). This CDR3 has 14 residues. The germline V and J ends were trimmed by 4 bases and 0 bases, with 10 bases remaining between them. The CDR3 DNA reads TGTGCCTGGACCTCGGGAAGCTCCTACAATGAGCAGTTCTTC. This gives the protein CAWTSGSSYNEQFF. The full variable domain, its missing parts supplied by reference TRBV30 and TRBJ2-1, is SQTIHQWPATLVQPVGSPLSLECTVEGTSNPNLYWYRQAAGRGLQLLFYSVGIGQISSEVPQNLSASRPQDRQFILSSKKLLLSDSGFYLCAWTSGSSYNEQFFGPGTRLTVL.

This clonotype was picked up many times. The genes are TRBV12-3 or TRBV12-4 and TRBJ2-5, with D perhaps TRBD1 or TRBD2 (5 bases each). Trimming left V 6 bases short and J 7 bases short, with 18 bases between. This CDR3 is built from 14 residues. The CDR3 spells CASSPTGAPGTQYF. The CDR3 nucleotides are TGTGCCAGCAGCCCCACCGGGGCCCCGGGGACCCAGTACTTC.

This clonotype showed up just a few times. The V gene is TRBV5-1, the J gene TRBJ2-7; 9 positions match TRBD2. J was trimmed by 4 bases and V by 0 bases; bases with no gene match: 5. The CDR3 is 15 residues long. Germline V gives CDR1 SGHRS, CDR2 YFSETQ. CDR3 coding DNA: TGCGCCAGCAGCTTGGGAATCGCGGGAGGGTACGAGCAGTACTTC. Translated: CASSLGIAGGYEQYF. Drawing the rest from reference TRBV5-1 and TRBJ2-7, the complete variable domain is KAGVTQTPRYLIKTRGQQVTLSCSPISGHRSVSWYQQTPGQGLQFLFEYFSETQRNKGNFPGRFSGRQFSNSRSEMNVSTLELGDSALYLCASSLGIAGGYEQYFGPGTRLTVT.

The chain uses TRBV29-1 and TRBJ2-1; TRBD2 agrees at 12 bases. The V segment lost 6 bases and the J segment 7 bases; nucleotides outside the gene matches: 10. This CDR3 spans 15 amino acids. The V gene's germline CDR1 is SQVTM and CDR2 ANQGSEA. CDR3 protein: CSVPRLAGVENEQFF. Written as DNA, the CDR3 is TGCAGCGTACCCCGACTAGCGGGAGTTGAGAATGAGCAGTTCTTC.

A remark on this clonotype: An end of the junction differs from the germline gene, which may be a read error. Written as DNA, the CDR3 is TGTGCCAGCAGATTGGGACTTTACAATGAGCTGTTCTTC. As protein: CASRLGLYNELFF. This chain joins TRBV11-3 and TRBJ2-1, with D perhaps matching TRBD2 (6 bases). Germline V gene data show CDR1 as SGHNT and CDR2 as YENEEA. The CDR3 length is 13 residues.

There are a few counts of this clonotype. V usage is TRBV6-1 and J usage is TRBJ2-7; 9 nucleotides line up with TRBD1. In germline, CDR1 is MNHNS, CDR2 SASEGT. Trimming took 6 bases from V and 6 from J; bases not matched to a gene: 12. The CDR3 has 15 amino acids. The CDR3 protein is CASSANPTGGFEQYF. The CDR3 DNA follows: TGTGCCAGCAGCGCTAATCCGACAGGGGGTTTCGAGCAGTACTTC.

This clonotype was detected many times. The V and J genes are TRBV3-1 and TRBJ1-1; TRBD1 agrees at 8 bases. This CDR3 contains 11 residues. V shed 8 bases, J shed 14 bases, and the junction held 10 bases outside the gene matches. Germline V gene lookup returns CDR1 LGHDT and CDR2 YNNKEL (reference sequence). The CDR3 here is CASGVDRGVFF. Here the CDR3 DNA reads TGTGCCAGCGGGGTAGACAGGGGTGTATTCTTT.